This TCR beta chain was sequenced during a study of cytotoxic CD8 clonotypes in ibrutinib-treated CLL. Study-wide background: There were around twelve relapsed/refractory patients and around 15 treatment-naive patients, and approximately 17 were IGHV unmutated. Findings and caveats of the study: Clonality rose at ibrutinib response and fell back toward baseline at progression. Baseline clonality exceeded age-matched healthy donors and tracked circulating CD8+ T-cell counts. Few clonotypes were public, and these shrank or held steady under treatment.

Worth noting for this clone: The antigen is undetermined.

TCRdb's copy holds only in-frame clones and misses some; the assay was immunoSEQ multiplex PCR. The table includes about 140,000 clones, approximately 77% detected once. Trimming at V came to 2 bases and at J to 6 bases, leaving 8 bases not matched to a gene. The V gene's germline CDR1 is SGDLS and CDR2 YYNGEE. The CDR3 is 16 residues long. The sequencing used PBMCs, collected after 12 months of ibrutinib treatment. The J gene is TRBJ1-4, the V gene TRBV9; 9 nucleotides agree with TRBD1. The sequence was collected from a human donor with chronic lymphocytic leukemia. CDR3 in DNA: TGTGCCAGCAGCGTCAGACCACAGGGGGCCGATGAAAAACTGTTTTTT. It codes for CASSVRPQGADEKLFF.